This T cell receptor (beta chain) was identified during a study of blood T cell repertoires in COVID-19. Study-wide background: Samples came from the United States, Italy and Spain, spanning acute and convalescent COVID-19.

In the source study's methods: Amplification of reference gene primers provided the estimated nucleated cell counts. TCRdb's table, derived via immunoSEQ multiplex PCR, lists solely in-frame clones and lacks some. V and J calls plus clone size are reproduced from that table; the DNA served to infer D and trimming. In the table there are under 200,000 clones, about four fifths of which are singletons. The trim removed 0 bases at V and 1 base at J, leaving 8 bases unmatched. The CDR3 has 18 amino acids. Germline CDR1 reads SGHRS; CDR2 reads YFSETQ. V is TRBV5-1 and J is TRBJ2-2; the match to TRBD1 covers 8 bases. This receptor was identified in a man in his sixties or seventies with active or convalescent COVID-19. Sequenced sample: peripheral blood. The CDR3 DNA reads TGCGCCAGCAGCTTGGCGGGTTTTGGACAGGGGAACACCGGGGAGCTGTTTTTT. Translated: CASSLAGFGQGNTGELFF.